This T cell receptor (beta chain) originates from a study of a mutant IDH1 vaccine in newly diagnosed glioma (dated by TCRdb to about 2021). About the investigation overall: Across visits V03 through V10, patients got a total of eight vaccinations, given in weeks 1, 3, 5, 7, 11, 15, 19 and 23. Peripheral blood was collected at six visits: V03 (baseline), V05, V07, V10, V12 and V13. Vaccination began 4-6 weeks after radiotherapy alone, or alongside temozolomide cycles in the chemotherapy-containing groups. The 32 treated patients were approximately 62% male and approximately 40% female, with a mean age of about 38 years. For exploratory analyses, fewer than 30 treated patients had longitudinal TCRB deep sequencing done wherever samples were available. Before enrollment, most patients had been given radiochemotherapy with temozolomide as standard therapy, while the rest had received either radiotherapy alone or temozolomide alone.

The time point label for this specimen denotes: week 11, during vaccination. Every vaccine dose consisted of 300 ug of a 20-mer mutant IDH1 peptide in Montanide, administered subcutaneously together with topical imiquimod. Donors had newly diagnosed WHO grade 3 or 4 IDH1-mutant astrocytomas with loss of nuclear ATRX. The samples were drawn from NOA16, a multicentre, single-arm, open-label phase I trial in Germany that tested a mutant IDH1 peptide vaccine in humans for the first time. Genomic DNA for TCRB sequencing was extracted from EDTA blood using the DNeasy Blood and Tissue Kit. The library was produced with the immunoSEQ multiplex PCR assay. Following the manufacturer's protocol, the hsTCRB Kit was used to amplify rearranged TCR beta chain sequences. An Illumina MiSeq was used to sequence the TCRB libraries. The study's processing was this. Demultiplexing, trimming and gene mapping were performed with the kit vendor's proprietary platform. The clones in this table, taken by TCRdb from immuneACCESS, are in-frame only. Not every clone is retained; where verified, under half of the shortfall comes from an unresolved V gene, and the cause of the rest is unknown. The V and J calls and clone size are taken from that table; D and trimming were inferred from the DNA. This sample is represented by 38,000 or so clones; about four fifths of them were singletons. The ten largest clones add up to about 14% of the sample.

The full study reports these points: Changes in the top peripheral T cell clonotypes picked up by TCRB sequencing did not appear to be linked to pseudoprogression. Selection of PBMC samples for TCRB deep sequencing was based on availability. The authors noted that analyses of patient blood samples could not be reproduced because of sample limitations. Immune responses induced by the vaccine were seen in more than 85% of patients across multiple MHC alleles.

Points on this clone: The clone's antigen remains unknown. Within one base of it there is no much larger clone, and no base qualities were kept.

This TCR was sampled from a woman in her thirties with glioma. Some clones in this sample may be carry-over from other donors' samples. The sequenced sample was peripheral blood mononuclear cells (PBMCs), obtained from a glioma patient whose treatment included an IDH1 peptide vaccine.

The encoded CDR3 is CASSLGTVNEKLFF. The bases read TGTGCCAGCAGCTTGGGGACAGTAAATGAAAAACTGTTTTTT. The sequence links TRBV5-6 to TRBJ1-4, with a weak D call of TRBD1 (6 bases match). V and J lose 0 bases and 5 bases, and a span of 8 bases separates them. The CDR3 sequence holds 14 residues, the cysteine and phenylalanine included. Of all the DNA, just the CDR3 is kept, 42 bases in frame from base 1. CDR1 SGHDT and CDR2 YYEEEE were looked up in the germline V gene.